This TCR beta chain was sequenced in a study of human T cells and chemical hapten exposure. The wider study: Diphenylcyclopropenone was applied weekly to patients' scalps across the roughly 25-week study. Whole-study findings and limits: The study found that DPC sensitization did not change TCRs above 1 in 1000 frequency.

With 8 bases removed from V and 5 bases from J, the gap between germline ends came to 12 bases. Germline values: CDR1 ENHRY, CDR2 SYGVKD. The CDR3 length is 12 residues. This clonotype has a handful of counts. Its antigen is undetermined. TCRdb re-called the RACE reads with MiXCR, one entry per CDR3 protein. The sample shows some 180,000 distinct CDR3 sequences, about a fifth of them seen only once. Time point in this sample: patch test 1, 2 weeks after DPC sensitization. Treatment defined: therapeutic diphenylcyclopropenone sensitization with weekly scalp DPC. V usage is TRBV10-3 and J usage is TRBJ1-1, with no clear D. The input for sequencing was whole blood, taken in connection with sensitization to the hapten diphenylcyclopropenone (DPC). The TCR was taken from a woman in her fifties or sixties with alopecia areata. Some clones in this sample may be carry-over from other donors' samples. In nucleotides, the CDR3 is TGTGCCATCGGGGTTTTAGGAACTGAAGCTTTCTTT. Its translation is CAIGVLGTEAFF.